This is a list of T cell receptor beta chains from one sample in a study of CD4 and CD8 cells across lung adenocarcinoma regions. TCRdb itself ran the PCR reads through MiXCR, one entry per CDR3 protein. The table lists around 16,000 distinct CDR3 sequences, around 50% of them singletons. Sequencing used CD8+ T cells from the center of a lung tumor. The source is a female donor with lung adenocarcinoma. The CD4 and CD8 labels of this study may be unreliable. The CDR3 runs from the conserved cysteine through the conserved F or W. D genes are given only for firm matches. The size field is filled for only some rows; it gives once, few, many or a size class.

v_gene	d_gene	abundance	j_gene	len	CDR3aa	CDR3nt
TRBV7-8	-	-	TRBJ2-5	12	CASSFGTEVQSF	TGTGCCAGCAGCTTTGGGACCGAGGTCCAGTCTTTC
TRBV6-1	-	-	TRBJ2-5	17	CASSEVLPGREEGTQYF	TGTGCCAGCAGTGAAGTGCTGCCAGGCCGTGAAGAAGGGACCCAGTACTTC
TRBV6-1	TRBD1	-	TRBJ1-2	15	CASRATGTGRSGYTF	TGTGCCAGCAGGGCTACCGGGACAGGGAGGTCTGGCTACACCTTC
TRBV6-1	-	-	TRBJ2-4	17	CASSRRPGLGFKDTQYF	TGTGCCAGCAGTCGACGACCGGGGCTGGGTTTCAAAGACACGCAGTACTTC
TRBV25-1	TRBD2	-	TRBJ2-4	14	CAGRGGRRQKIQYF	TGTGCGGGGCGCGGGGGGCGTCGACAAAAGATTCAGTACTTC
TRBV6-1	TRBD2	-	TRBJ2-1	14	CASSASGRALKQFF	TGTGCCAGCAGCGCTAGCGGGAGGGCGCTTAAGCAGTTCTTC
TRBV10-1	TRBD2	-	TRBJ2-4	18	CASSESVGGYCPKDIQYF	TGCGCCAGCAGTGAGTCCGTGGGGGGGTACTGTCCCAAAGACATTCAGTACTTC
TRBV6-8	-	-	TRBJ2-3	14	CRSTGAGATNTQYF	TGTCGCAGCACGGGGGCCGGGGCCACAAATACGCAGTATTTT
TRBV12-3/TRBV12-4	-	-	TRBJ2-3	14	CASSHGQSTDTQYF	TGTGCCAGCAGTCACGGACAGAGCACAGATACGCAGTATTTT
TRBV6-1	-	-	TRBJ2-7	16	CASSALGRWGTDTQYF	TGTGCCAGCAGCGCCCTGGGCCGGTGGGGCACAGATACGCAGTACTTC
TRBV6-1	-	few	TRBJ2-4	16	CASSATGHRAKNTQYF	TGTGCCAGCAGTGCTACGGGGCACCGAGCCAAAAACACGCAGTACTTC
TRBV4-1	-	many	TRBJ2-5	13	CASSRSGVETQYF	TGCGCCAGCAGCCGCTCAGGGGTTGAGACCCAGTACTTC
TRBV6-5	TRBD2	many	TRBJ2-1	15	CASSYSGGGYDEQFF	TGTGCCAGCAGTTACTCGGGGGGGGGGTACGATGAGCAGTTCTTC
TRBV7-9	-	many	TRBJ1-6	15	CASSSSDEANSPLHF	TGTGCCAGCAGCTCCTCAGACGAGGCTAATTCACCCCTCCACTTT
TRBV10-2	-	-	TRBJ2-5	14	CASSEPGPAENQYF	TGCGCCAGCAGTGAGCCGGGGCCCGCCGAGAACCAGTACTTC
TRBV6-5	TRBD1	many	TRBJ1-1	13	CASSLSGGAEAFF	TGTGCCAGCAGTTTATCAGGGGGGGCTGAAGCTTTCTTT
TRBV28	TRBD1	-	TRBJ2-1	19	CASSLFWTGKGLSYNEQFF	TGTGCCAGCAGTTTATTCTGGACAGGGAAAGGTTTAAGCTACAATGAGCAGTTCTTC
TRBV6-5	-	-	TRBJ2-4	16	CASSYGARGAKNTQYF	TGTGCCAGCAGTTACGGGGCTAGGGGCGCCAAAAACACGCAGTACTTT
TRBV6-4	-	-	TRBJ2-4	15	CGAIVGGRGLDIQYF	TGTGGTGCGATCGTCGGGGGCAGGGGTCTAGACATTCAGTACTTC
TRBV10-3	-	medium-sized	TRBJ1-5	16	CAISESWQVNNQPQHF	TGTGCCATCAGTGAGTCGTGGCAGGTGAACAATCAGCCCCAGCATTTT
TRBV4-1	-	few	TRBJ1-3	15	CASSQGQEFGNTIYF	TGCGCCAGCAGCCAAGGACAGGAATTCGGAAACACCATATATTTT
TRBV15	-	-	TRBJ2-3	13	CATSSQREDTQYF	TGTGCCACCAGCAGCCAAAGGGAAGATACGCAGTATTTT
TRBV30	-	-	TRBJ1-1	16	CAWSSLRVGSTTEAFF	TGTGCCTGGAGTTCCCTTCGGGTTGGGTCTACTACTGAAGCTTTCTTT